This TCR beta chain was captured by sequencing in a study of blood T cell repertoires in COVID-19. Looking at the study overall: There were acute and convalescent COVID-19 samples, and they came from the United States, Italy and Spain. T cells, B-cell-depleted T cells, or PBMCs provided the cDNA or gDNA that served as material.

As handled by the study authors: Estimates of nucleated cell counts were drawn from the amplification of reference gene primers. Clones were sequenced by immunoSEQ multiplex PCR, and TCRdb holds only the in-frame ones, with some missing. V, J and clone size reflect that table, while D and trimming were determined from the DNA. The sample comprises roughly 180,000 clones, approximately 85% of which are singletons, and approximately 7% rests with the top ten. One Seattle source followed patients from active infection through their disease course. Sequencing was done on a sample of peripheral blood. This receptor was obtained from an older man with COVID-19, enrolled during active disease.

The CDR3 DNA reads TGTGCCAGCTCACCAACGCGGTATGAGCAGTTCTTC. Translating it yields CASSPTRYEQFF. This rearrangement joins TRBV18 to TRBJ2-1; D is unclear. The CDR3 sequence is 12 residues long. Trimming left V 2 bases short and J 8 bases short, with 7 bases between. From germline, CDR1 is KGHSH and CDR2 LQKENI.